The 15 T cell receptor beta chains listed next were all sequenced from one sample in a study of shared clonotypes between healthy human individuals. TCRdb's copy holds only in-frame clones and misses some; the assay was immunoSEQ multiplex PCR. This table holds fewer than 350,000 clones, around 90% found once. The sequenced sample was memory CD8+ T cells sorted from blood. The subset was: CD45RO+ cells pooled with CCR7-negative TemRA cells. These receptors came from a man between 18 and 35 years old in good health.

This clone was counted once. The J gene is TRBJ2-3, the V gene TRBV28; tentatively, D is TRBD2 (6 bases). The CDR3 extends over 15 amino acids. The germline gives CDR1 MDHEN, CDR2 SYDVKM. The V and J ends lost 3 bases and 1 base respectively, with 11 bases between them. Here the CDR3 DNA reads TGTGCCAGCAGTTTCCCGCGGGGCGGCACAGATACGCAGTATTTT. Amino acid sequence: CASSFPRGGTDTQYF.

The chain combines TRBV5-6 with TRBJ2-1, with TRBD2 matching 7 bases. Germline CDR1 reads SGHDT; CDR2 reads YYEEEE. With 4 bases clipped from V and 3 bases from J, the junction kept 10 bases outside the gene matches. The CDR3 is 16 amino acids. The CDR3 region is CASSDWERGYYNEQFF. DNA of the CDR3: TGTGCCAGCAGCGACTGGGAGCGGGGATACTACAATGAGCAGTTCTTC.

The DNA for the CDR3 is TGTGCCAGCAGCGGAAGTATCCAGTGGGGGGGAGAAAGTGTCTACGAGCAGTACTTC. This encodes CASSGSIQWGGESVYEQYF. This chain links TRBV9 with TRBJ2-7; 7 nucleotides align to TRBD2. Germline V gives CDR1 SGDLS, CDR2 YYNGEE. The CDR3 length is 19 residues. Trimming removed 3 bases from V and 3 bases from J; junction bases left unmatched: 21.

For the CDR3, the DNA is TGTGCCAGCAGTTACGGGGGCCCCCTTAGTGCAGATACGCAGTATTTT. It specifies CASSYGGPLSADTQYF. This sequence joins TRBV6-5 and TRBJ2-3, with D possibly being TRBD1 (6 bases). Germline loops: CDR1 MNHEY, CDR2 SVGAGI. The length of the CDR3 is 16 residues. Deletions cut 2 bases from V and 4 bases from J, with 16 bases between.

The V gene is TRBV10-3, the J gene TRBJ1-2; TRBD1 is a possible D gene (6 bases). V gave up 3 bases and J gave up 4 bases, with 12 bases separating them. Germline values: CDR1 ENHRY, CDR2 SYGVKD. This CDR3 has 14 amino acids. The CDR3 is CAISDHRVSYGYTF. The CDR3 nucleotides are TGTGCCATCAGTGACCACAGGGTTAGCTATGGCTACACCTTC.

V is TRBV5-4 and J is TRBJ2-1; D may match TRBD1 or TRBD2 (6 bases each). This CDR3 spans 16 amino acids. Per the germline V gene, CDR1 is SGHNT and CDR2 is YYREEE (reference sequence). The V end was cut by 0 bases, the J end by 4 bases, with 14 bases between. In DNA, the CDR3 is TGTGCCAGCAGCTTGGGCGCCGGGGGCTGGTACAATGAGCAGTTCTTC. It is translated as CASSLGAGGWYNEQFF. Full variable domain (remainder filled in from reference TRBV5-4 and TRBJ2-1): ETGVTQSPTHLIKTRGQQVTLRCSSQSGHNTVSWYQQALGQGPQFIFQYYREEENGRGNFPPRFSGLQFPNYSSELNVNALELDDSALYLCASSLGAGGWYNEQFFGPGTRLTVL.

This clone was seen once. This chain links TRBV7-9 with TRBJ1-3, with D tentatively TRBD1 (5 bases). Germline CDR1 is SEHNR and CDR2 is FQNEAQ (reference sequence). This CDR3 is built from 14 residues. The V end lost 7 bases, the J end lost 1 base, and 11 bases lay between the germline ends. CDR3 sequence reads: CASTGGGSGNTIYF. CDR3 DNA sequence: TGTGCCAGCACCGGGGGTGGTTCTGGAAACACCATATATTTT.

The chain employs TRBV7-6 and TRBJ2-7; D not resolved. Germline V gene lookup returns CDR1 SGHVS and CDR2 FNYEAQ. The CDR3 totals 15 residues. Deletions cut 1 base from V and 5 bases from J, with 15 bases between. CDR3 residues: CASSLEFGSLNEQYF. CDR3 DNA: TGTGCCAGCAGCTTAGAGTTTGGCTCTCTGAACGAGCAGTACTTC.

The V gene is TRBV6-1, the J gene TRBJ1-2; 9 bases are a match to TRBD1. The junction had 8 bases not matched to a gene; V was cut back by 2 bases and J by 7 bases. The CDR3 contains 15 residues. Germline loops: CDR1 MNHNS, CDR2 SASEGT. In DNA, the CDR3 is TGTGCCAGCAGTGAAAGTAGGACAGGGGCGGGTGGCTACACCTTC. Amino acids: CASSESRTGAGGYTF.

The chain is built from TRBV7-9 and TRBJ2-7, with TRBD2 matching over 9 bases. CDR1 and CDR2 from the germline V gene are SEHNR and FQNEAQ (reference sequence). With 4 bases clipped from V and 4 bases from J, the junction kept 11 bases outside the gene matches. This CDR3 region has 16 residues. The CDR3 loop reads CASSSDLSGGRYEQYF. As DNA, the CDR3 is TGTGCCAGCAGCTCCGACTTAAGCGGGGGGAGGTACGAGCAGTACTTC.

The chain carries TRBV6-1 and TRBJ2-7, with no clear D. Germline CDR1 is MNHNS and CDR2 is SASEGT. V was cut by 10 bases and J by 3 bases, with 16 bases left in between. This CDR3 spans 13 amino acids. The CDR3 region has the DNA TGTGCCATCACTGCCACTACTCTCTACGAGCAGTACTTC. Translating gives CAITATTLYEQYF.

The gene calls are TRBV5-6 and TRBJ1-4, with TRBD1 identical over 9 bases. The trim removed 4 bases at V and 6 bases at J, leaving 4 bases unmatched. CDR3 size: 14 residues. From germline, CDR1 is SGHDT and CDR2 YYEEEE. The CDR3 reads CASSGDRVDEKLFF. DNA for the CDR3: TGTGCCAGCAGCGGGGACAGGGTTGATGAAAAACTGTTTTTT.

V usage is TRBV27 and J usage is TRBJ2-1, with 12 bases that match TRBD2. V gave up 5 bases and J gave up 7 bases; unmatched junction bases: 6. The CDR3 is made up of 15 amino acids. The germline V gene encodes CDR1 MNHEY and CDR2 SMNVEV (reference sequence). This CDR3 reads CASSPLAGGPNEQFF. In DNA, the CDR3 is TGTGCCAGCAGTCCTCTAGCGGGAGGGCCGAATGAGCAGTTCTTC.

The CDR3 DNA reads as TGTGCCAGCAGTTACTCAGAGGGGGCAAGTGGCTACACCTTC. It codes for CASSYSEGASGYTF. This chain connects TRBV6-5 to TRBJ1-2, with 7 bases identical to TRBD1. Per the germline V gene, CDR1 is MNHEY and CDR2 is SVGAGI. After removal of 0 bases from V and 7 bases from J, the junction contained 5 bases not matched to a gene. The CDR3 sequence is 14 residues long.

This clone was seen only once. J is TRBJ1-1 and V is TRBV4-1, with D maybe TRBD1 (6 bases). CDR1 and CDR2 (germline): MGHRA, YSYEKL. The CDR3 loop spans 17 amino acids. The V end was cut by 0 bases, the J end by 3 bases, with 17 bases between. The CDR3 nucleotides read TGCGCCAGCAGCCAAGATTCGGGGACAACTACCGACACTGAAGCTTTCTTT. It specifies CASSQDSGTTTDTEAFF.